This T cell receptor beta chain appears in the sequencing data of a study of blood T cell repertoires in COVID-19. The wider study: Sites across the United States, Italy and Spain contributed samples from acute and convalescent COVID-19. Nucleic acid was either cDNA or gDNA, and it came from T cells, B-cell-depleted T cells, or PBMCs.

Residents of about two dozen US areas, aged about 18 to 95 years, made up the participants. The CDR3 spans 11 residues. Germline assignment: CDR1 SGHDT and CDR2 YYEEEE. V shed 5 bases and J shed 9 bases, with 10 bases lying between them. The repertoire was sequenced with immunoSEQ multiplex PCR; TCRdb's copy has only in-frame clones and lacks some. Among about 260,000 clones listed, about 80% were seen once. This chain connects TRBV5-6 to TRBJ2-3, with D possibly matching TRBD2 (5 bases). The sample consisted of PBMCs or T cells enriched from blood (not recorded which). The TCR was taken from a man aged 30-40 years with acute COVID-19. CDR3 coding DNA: TGTGCCAGCAGTTACGGCGGGACGCAGTATTTT. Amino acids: CASSYGGTQYF.